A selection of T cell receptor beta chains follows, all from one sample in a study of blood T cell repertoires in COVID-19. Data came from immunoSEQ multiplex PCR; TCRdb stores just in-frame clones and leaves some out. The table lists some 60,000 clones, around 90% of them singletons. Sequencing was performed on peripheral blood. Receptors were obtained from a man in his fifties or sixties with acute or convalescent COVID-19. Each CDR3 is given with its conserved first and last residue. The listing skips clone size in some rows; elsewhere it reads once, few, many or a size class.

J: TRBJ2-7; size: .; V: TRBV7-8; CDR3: CASSLDSPSYEQYF
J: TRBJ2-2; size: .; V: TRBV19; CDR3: CASSNMGLAGVGTGELFF
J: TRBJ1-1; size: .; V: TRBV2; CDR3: CASSVGGGTEAFF
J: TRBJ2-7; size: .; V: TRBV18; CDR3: CASSPLGRGIYEQYF
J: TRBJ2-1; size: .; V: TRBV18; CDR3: CASSPQNPRNEQFF
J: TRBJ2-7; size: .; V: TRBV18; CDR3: CASSPPDRGPSEQYF
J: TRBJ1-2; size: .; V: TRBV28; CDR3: CASRQRATYGYTF
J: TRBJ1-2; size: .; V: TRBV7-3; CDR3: CASSPRGSQDYGYTF
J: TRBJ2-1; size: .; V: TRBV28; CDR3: CASILTSGSYNEQFF
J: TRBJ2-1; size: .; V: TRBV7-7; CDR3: CASSSGVANEQFF
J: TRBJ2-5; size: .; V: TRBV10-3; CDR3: CAIASGTGQETQYF
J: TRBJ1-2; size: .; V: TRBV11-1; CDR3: CASSRSRQGAFGYTF
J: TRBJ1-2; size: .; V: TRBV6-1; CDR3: CASSETGQYYGYTF
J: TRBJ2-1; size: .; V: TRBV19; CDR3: CASREYGVAGVNEQFF
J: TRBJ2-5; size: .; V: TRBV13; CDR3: CASSSPGGAQETQYF
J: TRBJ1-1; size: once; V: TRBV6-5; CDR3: CASSYGRERENF
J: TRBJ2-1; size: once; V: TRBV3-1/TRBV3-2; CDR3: CASSQASGRYNEQFF
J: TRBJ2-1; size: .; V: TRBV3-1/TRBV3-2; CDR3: CASSQARGGRGTYNEQFF